The subject of this entry is one TCR beta chain. The antigen is unknown. This sample was included in a study of cytomegalovirus exposure and HLA in healthy donors. Study-wide context: According to later analysis, the same platform produced the roughly 110 validation and under 750 first-cohort repertoires.

Overall study findings and caveats: In vitro experiments confirmed that three CMV-associated chains were specific for CMV antigens. The study recorded 150 to 200 TCR beta chains that were cytomegalovirus-associated.

The table came from immunoSEQ multiplex PCR; TCRdb's copy has only in-frame clones and leaves some out. The table includes about 56,000 clones, just over 90% detected once. The receptor was derived from a woman aged 18 to 35 in good health and CMV-seropositive. The sample was PBMCs.

The CDR3 nucleotides read TGTGCCAGCAGCTTGACCCCAGGGGACTATGGCTACACCTTC. It is translated as CASSLTPGDYGYTF. The V gene is TRBV5-4, the J gene TRBJ1-2; D is perhaps TRBD1 (6 bases). Germline V gene data show CDR1 as SGHNT and CDR2 as YYREEE (reference sequence). The CDR3 loop spans 14 amino acids. The V and J ends lost 1 base and 3 bases respectively, with 10 bases between them.